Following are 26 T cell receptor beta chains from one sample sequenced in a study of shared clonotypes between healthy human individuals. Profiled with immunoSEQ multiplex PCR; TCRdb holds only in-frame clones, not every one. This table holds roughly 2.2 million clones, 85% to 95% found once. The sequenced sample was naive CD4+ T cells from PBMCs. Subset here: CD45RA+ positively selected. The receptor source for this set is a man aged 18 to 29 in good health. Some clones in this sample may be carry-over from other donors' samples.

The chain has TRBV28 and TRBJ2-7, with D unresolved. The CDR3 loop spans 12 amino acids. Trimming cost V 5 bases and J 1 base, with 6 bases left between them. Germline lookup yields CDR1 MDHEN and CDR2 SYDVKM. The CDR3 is CASSQVSYEQYF. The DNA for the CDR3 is TGTGCCAGCAGTCAGGTTTCCTACGAGCAGTACTTC.

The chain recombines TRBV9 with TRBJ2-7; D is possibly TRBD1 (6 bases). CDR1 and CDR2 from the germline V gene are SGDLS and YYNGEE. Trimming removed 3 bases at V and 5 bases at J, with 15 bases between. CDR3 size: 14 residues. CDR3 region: CASSAADSQNEQYF. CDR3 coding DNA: TGTGCCAGCAGCGCCGCGGACAGCCAAAACGAGCAGTACTTC.

CDR3 in DNA: TGTGCCAGCAGCTTATTTGGGGCTGGAAACACCATATATTTT. Amino acid sequence: CASSLFGAGNTIYF. The chain recombines TRBV7-9 with TRBJ1-3, with D hard to call. Trimming took 2 bases from V and 2 from J, leaving 7 bases between them. Germline CDR1 SEHNR, CDR2 FQNEAQ (reference sequence). The CDR3 runs 14 residues.

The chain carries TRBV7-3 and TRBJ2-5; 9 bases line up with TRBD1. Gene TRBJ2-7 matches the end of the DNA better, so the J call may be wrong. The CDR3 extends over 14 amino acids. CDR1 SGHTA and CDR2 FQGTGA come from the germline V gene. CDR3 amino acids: CASSLWGQGDEQYF. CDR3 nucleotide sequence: TGTGCCAGCAGCCTTTGGGGACAGGGTGACGAGCAGTACTTC.

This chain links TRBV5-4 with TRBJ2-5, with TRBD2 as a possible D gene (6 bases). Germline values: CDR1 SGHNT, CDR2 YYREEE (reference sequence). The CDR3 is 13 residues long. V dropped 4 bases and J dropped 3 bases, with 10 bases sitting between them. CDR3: CASSLSSEETQYF. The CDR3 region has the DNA TGTGCCAGCAGCCTTTCTAGCGAAGAGACCCAGTACTTC. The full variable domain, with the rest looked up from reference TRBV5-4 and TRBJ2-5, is ETGVTQSPTHLIKTRGQQVTLRCSSQSGHNTVSWYQQALGQGPQFIFQYYREEENGRGNFPPRFSGLQFPNYSSELNVNALELDDSALYLCASSLSSEETQYFGPGTRLLVL.

The CDR3 DNA reads TGTGCCAGCAGCTCCACTGTACAGGGGGGGCTGCGTAACAATGAGCAGTTCTTC. Its translation is CASSSTVQGGLRNNEQFF. The chain is built from TRBV7-9 and TRBJ2-1; possibly TRBD1 for D (8 bases). Looked up from germline, CDR1 is SEHNR and CDR2 is FQNEAQ (reference sequence). This CDR3 has 18 residues. The V end lost 4 bases, the J end lost 5 bases, and 24 bases lay between the germline ends.

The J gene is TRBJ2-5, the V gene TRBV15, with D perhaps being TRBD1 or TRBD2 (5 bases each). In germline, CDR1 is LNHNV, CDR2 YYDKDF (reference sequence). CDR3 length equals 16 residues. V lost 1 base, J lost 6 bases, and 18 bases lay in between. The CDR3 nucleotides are TGTGCCACCAGCAGAGCGGTTAGCGTTGAGGGGCAGACCCAGTACTTC. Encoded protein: CATSRAVSVEGQTQYF.

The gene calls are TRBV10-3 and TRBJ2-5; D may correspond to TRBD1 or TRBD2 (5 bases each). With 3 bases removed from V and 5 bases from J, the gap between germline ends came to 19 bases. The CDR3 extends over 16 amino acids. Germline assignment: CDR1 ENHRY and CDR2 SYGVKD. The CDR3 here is CAISDPVVRGRETQYF. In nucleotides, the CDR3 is TGTGCCATCAGTGACCCCGTGGTGAGGGGCCGGGAGACCCAGTACTTC.

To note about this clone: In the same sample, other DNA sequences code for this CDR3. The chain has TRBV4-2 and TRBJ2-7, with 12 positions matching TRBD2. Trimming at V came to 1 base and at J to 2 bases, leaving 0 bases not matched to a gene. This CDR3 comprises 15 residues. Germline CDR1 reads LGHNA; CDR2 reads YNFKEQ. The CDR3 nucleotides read TGTGCCAGCAGCCAAGGGACTAGCGGGACCTACGAGCAGTACTTC. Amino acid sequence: CASSQGTSGTYEQYF.

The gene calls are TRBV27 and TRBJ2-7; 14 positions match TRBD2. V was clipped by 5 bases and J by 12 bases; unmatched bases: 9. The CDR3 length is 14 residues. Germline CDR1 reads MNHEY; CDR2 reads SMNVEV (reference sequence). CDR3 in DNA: TGTGCCAGCAGTCAATCGGGACTAGCGGGGGCCCTGTACTTC. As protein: CASSQSGLAGALYF.

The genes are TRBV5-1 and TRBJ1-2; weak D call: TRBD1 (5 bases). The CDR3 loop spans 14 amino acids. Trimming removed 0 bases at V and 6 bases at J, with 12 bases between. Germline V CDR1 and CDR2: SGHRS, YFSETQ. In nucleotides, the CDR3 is TGCGCCAGCAGCTTGGAGGGCTCAGGGCATGGCTACACCTTC. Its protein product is CASSLEGSGHGYTF.

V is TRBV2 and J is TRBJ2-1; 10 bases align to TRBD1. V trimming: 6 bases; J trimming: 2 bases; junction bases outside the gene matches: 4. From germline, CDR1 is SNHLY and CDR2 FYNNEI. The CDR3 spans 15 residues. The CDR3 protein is CASRTGTGAYNEQFF. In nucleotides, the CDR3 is TGTGCCAGCAGGACCGGGACAGGGGCCTACAATGAGCAGTTCTTC.

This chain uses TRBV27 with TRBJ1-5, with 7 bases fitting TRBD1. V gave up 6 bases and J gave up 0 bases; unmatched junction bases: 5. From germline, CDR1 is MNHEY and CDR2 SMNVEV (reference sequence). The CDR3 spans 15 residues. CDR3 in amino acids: CASRRDSYSNQPQHF. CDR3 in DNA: TGTGCCAGCAGGCGGGACAGTTATAGCAATCAGCCCCAGCATTTT.

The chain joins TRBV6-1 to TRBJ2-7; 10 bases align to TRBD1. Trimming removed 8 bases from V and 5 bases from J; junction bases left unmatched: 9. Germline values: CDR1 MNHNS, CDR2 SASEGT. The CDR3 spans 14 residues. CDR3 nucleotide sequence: TGTGCCAGCGGACCGGGACAGGGGATACACGAGCAGTACTTC. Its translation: CASGPGQGIHEQYF.

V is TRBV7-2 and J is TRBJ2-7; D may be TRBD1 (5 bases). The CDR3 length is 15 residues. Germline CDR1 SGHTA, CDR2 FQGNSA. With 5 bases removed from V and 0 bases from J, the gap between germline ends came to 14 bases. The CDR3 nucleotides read TGTGCCAGCAGCCTTGGCCAGGGTCGCTCCTACGAGCAGTACTTC. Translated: CASSLGQGRSYEQYF.

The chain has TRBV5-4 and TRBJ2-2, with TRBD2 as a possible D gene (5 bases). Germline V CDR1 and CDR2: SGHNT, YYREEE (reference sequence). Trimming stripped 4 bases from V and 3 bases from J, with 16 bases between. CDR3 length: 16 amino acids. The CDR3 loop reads CASSPPDGEYTGELFF. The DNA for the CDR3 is TGTGCCAGCAGCCCACCCGATGGGGAGTACACCGGGGAGCTGTTTTTT.

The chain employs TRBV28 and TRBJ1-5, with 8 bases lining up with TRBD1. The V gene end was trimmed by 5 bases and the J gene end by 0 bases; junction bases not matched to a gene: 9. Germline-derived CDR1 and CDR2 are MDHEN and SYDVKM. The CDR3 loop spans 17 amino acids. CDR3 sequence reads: CASSPPGTGDSNQPQHF. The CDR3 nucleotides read TGTGCCAGCAGTCCCCCTGGGACAGGCGATAGCAATCAGCCCCAGCATTTT. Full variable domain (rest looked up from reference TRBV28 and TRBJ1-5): DVKVTQSSRYLVKRTGEKVFLECVQDMDHENMFWYRQDPGLGLRLIYFSYDVKMKEKGDIPEGYSVSREKKERFSLILESASTNQTSMYLCASSPPGTGDSNQPQHFGDGTRLSIL.

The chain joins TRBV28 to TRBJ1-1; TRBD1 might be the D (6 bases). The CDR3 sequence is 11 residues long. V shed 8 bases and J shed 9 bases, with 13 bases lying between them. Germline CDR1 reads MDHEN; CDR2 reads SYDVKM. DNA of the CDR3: TGTGCCAGCCCTAGGGGGGGCAAAGCTTTCTTT. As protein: CASPRGGKAFF.

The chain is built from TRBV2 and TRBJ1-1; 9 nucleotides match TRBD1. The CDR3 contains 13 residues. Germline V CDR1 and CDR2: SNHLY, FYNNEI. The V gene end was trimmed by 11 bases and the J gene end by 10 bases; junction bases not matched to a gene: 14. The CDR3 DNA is TGTGCCGGCAATTTCCCAGACAGGGGGGCAGCTTTCTTT. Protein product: CAGNFPDRGAAFF.

The CDR3 protein is CASSPGTGGLRGTEAFF. CDR3 sequence (DNA): TGCGCCAGCAGCCCAGGGACAGGGGGCTTGCGAGGGACTGAAGCTTTCTTT. The rearrangement joins TRBV5-1 to TRBJ1-1; 12 bases agree with TRBD1. CDR3 length: 17 amino acids. The germline V gene has CDR1 SGHRS and CDR2 YFSETQ. Trimming removed 4 bases from V and 5 bases from J; junction bases left unmatched: 12.

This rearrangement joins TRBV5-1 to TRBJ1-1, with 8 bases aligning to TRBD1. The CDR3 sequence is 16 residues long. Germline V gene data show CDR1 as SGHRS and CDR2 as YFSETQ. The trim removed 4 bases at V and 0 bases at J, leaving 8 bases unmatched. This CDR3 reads CASSRNQGALNTEAFF. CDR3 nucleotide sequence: TGCGCCAGCAGCCGGAATCAGGGGGCCCTGAACACTGAAGCTTTCTTT.

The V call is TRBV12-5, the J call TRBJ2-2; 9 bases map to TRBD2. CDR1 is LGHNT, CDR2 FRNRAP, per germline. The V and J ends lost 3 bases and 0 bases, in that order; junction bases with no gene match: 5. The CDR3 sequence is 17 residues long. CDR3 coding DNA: TGTGCTAGTGGTTTCCGGCTAGCGGGGTCGAACACCGGGGAGCTGTTTTTT. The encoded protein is CASGFRLAGSNTGELFF.

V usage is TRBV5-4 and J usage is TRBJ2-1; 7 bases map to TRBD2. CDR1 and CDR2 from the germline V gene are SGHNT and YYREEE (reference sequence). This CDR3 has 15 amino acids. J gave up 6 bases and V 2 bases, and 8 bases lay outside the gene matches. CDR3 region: CASSLGGRATNEQFF. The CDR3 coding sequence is TGTGCCAGCAGCTTAGGCGGGAGAGCAACCAATGAGCAGTTCTTC. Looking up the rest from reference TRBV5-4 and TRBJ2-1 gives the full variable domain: ETGVTQSPTHLIKTRGQQVTLRCSSQSGHNTVSWYQQALGQGPQFIFQYYREEENGRGNFPPRFSGLQFPNYSSELNVNALELDDSALYLCASSLGGRATNEQFFGPGTRLTVL.

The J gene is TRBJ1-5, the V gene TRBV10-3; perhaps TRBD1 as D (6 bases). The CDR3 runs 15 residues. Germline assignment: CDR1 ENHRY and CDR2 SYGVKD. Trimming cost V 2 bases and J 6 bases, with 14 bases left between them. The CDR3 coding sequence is TGTGCCATCAGTGAGGCCCGGGGGGCCGGTCAGCCCCAGCATTTT. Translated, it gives CAISEARGAGQPQHF.

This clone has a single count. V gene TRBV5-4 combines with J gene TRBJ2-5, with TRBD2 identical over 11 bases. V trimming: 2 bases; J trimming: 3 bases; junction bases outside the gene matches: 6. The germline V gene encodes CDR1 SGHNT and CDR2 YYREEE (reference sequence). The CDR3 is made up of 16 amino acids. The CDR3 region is CASSFGLAGGEETQYF. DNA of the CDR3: TGTGCCAGCAGCTTTGGTCTAGCGGGAGGAGAAGAGACCCAGTACTTC.

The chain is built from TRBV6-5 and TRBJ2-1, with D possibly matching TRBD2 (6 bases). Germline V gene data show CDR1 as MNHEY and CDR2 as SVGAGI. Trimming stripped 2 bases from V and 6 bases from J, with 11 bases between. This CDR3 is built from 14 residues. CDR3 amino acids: CASSYRGRTNEQFF. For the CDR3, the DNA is TGTGCCAGCAGTTACCGTGGGAGGACCAATGAGCAGTTCTTC.